What follows are 10 T cell receptor beta chains derived from one specimen sequenced in a study of naive and memory T cell subsets. An equimolar mix of two oligonucleotides served as the beta constant-region primer for TRBC1 and TRBC2. Four rounds of PCR amplified the ligated cDNA using nested alpha and beta constant-region primers plus SP2. TCRdb reanalysed the UMI-ligation and nested PCR reads using MiXCR and keeps one entry per CDR3 protein. The sample holds about 150,000 distinct CDR3 sequences; 20% to 25% are singletons and the top ten take around 0.11%. Study-wide points: Naive repertoires, especially CD8, held a few larger clonotypes, possibly memory cells re-expressing CD45RA.

No antigen has been assigned to these receptors. The specimen was naive CD4+ T cells from blood. Every receptor here comes from a human donor in good health.

The chain combines TRBV2 with TRBJ2-7; 12 nucleotides match TRBD1. Germline V CDR1 and CDR2: SNHLY, FYNNEI. Trimming took 4 bases from V and 5 from J; bases not matched to a gene: 3. The CDR3 consists of 14 residues. CDR3 loop: CASSGDRGHDEQYF. The CDR3 DNA follows: TGTGCCAGCAGTGGGGACAGGGGGCACGACGAGCAGTACTTC.

The gene calls are TRBV28 and TRBJ2-5; 8 positions agree with TRBD2. V gave up 6 bases and J gave up 5 bases; unmatched junction bases: 11. The CDR3 spans 15 residues. Germline CDR1 is MDHEN and CDR2 is SYDVKM. Here the CDR3 reads CASSGLAPYQETQYF. The CDR3 DNA reads as TGTGCCAGCAGCGGACTAGCCCCATATCAGGAGACCCAGTACTTC.

This chain connects TRBV28 to TRBJ1-5; possible D gene TRBD1, 5 bases. There are 14 residues in the CDR3. Germline V gene sequence: CDR1 MDHEN, CDR2 SYDVKM. V lost 4 bases to trimming and J lost 6 bases, with 13 bases between them. The DNA of the CDR3 is TGTGCCAGCAGTTCTCTAGGACACACTCAGCCCCAGCATTTT. This encodes CASSSLGHTQPQHF.

A few counts support this clonotype. The chain has TRBV4-1 and TRBJ2-2, with D perhaps TRBD2 (5 bases). Trimming took off 0 bases at V and 4 bases at J, with 15 bases between the two ends. The CDR3 is 17 residues long. Germline V gene data show CDR1 as MGHRA and CDR2 as YSYEKL. For the CDR3, the DNA is TGCGCCAGCAGCCAAGATCTTGAGGACCGGGGCACCGGGGAGCTGTTTTTT. Protein product: CASSQDLEDRGTGELFF.

In this sample, this clonotype turned up a few times. The J gene is TRBJ2-1, the V gene TRBV27; possible D gene TRBD2, 5 bases. CDR1 MNHEY and CDR2 SMNVEV come from the germline V gene (reference sequence). V was shortened by 4 bases and J by 12 bases, with 16 bases between the two germline ends. The CDR3 contains 13 residues. CDR3 region: CASSYRLTYRQFF. The CDR3 bases are TGTGCCAGCAGTTACAGACTAACGTATCGGCAGTTCTTC.

In this sample, this clonotype turned up a few times. This rearrangement joins TRBV20-1 to TRBJ1-5, with D hard to call. CDR1 and CDR2 from the germline V gene are DFQATT and SNEGSKA (reference sequence). V lost 4 bases to trimming and J lost 0 bases, with 7 bases between them. The CDR3 is 13 residues long. The CDR3 loop reads CSAISFSNQPQHF. CDR3 sequence (DNA): TGCAGTGCTATTAGTTTTAGCAATCAGCCCCAGCATTTT.

The chain carries TRBV5-1 and TRBJ1-1, with 9 positions matching TRBD1. CDR3 length equals 17 residues. The V gene's germline CDR1 is SGHRS and CDR2 YFSETQ. Trimming at V came to 4 bases and at J to 0 bases, leaving 10 bases not matched to a gene. Here the CDR3 reads CASSDSGTGLMNTEAFF. In nucleotides, the CDR3 is TGCGCCAGCAGCGATTCCGGGACAGGGCTAATGAACACTGAAGCTTTCTTT.

This clonotype has just a few counts. CDR3 sequence: CATSRDGRDLNGYTF. The CDR3 nucleotides are TGTGCCACCAGCAGAGATGGCCGCGACCTTAATGGCTACACCTTC. The chain combines TRBV15 with TRBJ1-2; no clear D. This CDR3 comprises 15 residues. Germline V lookup: CDR1 LNHNV, CDR2 YYDKDF (reference sequence). The ends were cut back, 0 bases at V and 6 bases at J, with 14 bases in the middle.

A few counts support this clonotype. The rearrangement links TRBV7-9 to TRBJ2-1; D is unclear. The CDR3 loop spans 12 amino acids. Germline CDR1 SEHNR, CDR2 FQNEAQ (reference sequence). The V and J ends lost 5 bases and 10 bases respectively, with 12 bases between them. The CDR3 nucleotides are TGTGCCAGCAGCCCACCCTTGGGGGAGCAGTTCTTC. This gives the protein CASSPPLGEQFF.

V and J are TRBV19 and TRBJ2-3; D unclear. Germline-derived CDR1 and CDR2 are LNHDA and SQIVND (reference sequence). This CDR3 has 15 amino acids. Deletions cut 1 base from V and 1 base from J, with 9 bases between. The CDR3 reads CASSIAHHRTDTQYF. DNA of the CDR3: TGTGCCAGTAGTATAGCGCACCACCGCACAGATACGCAGTATTTT.